This T cell receptor (beta chain) was sequenced in a study of cytomegalovirus exposure and HLA in healthy donors. Study at large: Falling in the Caucasian-associated ancestry cluster were approximately 86% of under 450 genotyped donors. Study conclusions and caveats: CMV serostatus stood as the only immune exposure information on hand. It was about 150 TCR beta chains that were listed as cytomegalovirus-associated.

PCR was performed using 60 Vbeta and 13 Jbeta primers. Profiled with immunoSEQ multiplex PCR; TCRdb holds only in-frame clones, not every one. This sample has 90,000 to 100,000 clones, with roughly three quarters found just once. This clone was detected only once. Its antigen remains unknown. The sample comprised PBMCs. The origin of this receptor is a man between 40 and 49 years old in good health and CMV-seronegative.

The CDR3 here is CASSIQGSYEQYF. As DNA, the CDR3 is TGTGCCAGTAGTATCCAGGGGTCCTACGAGCAGTACTTC. The chain has TRBV19 and TRBJ2-7; perhaps TRBD1 as D (6 bases). Germline V CDR1 and CDR2: LNHDA, SQIVND (reference sequence). V lost 3 bases and J lost 1, with 7 bases in between. The CDR3 length is 13 residues.